This TCR beta chain was captured by sequencing in a study of CD8 T cells in ankylosing spondylitis. Findings and limits, study-wide: It appeared that ankylosing spondylitis blood was characterized by a TCR beta motif of seven or eight highly homologous variants. The clones that were linked to disease were reported to be significantly enriched in matched synovial fluid samples from ankylosing spondylitis patients.

Trimming removed 5 bases at V and 0 bases at J, with 11 bases between. This CDR3 comprises 15 residues. Germline V lookup: CDR1 MNHNS, CDR2 SASEGT. MiXCR, applied by TCRdb to the 5' RACE reads, yields one record per CDR3 protein. The sample holds roughly 400,000 distinct CDR3 sequences, around 24% seen once. A remark on this clonotype: Its antigen is undetermined.

The clonotype originates from a male donor with ankylosing spondylitis. The sequenced sample was blood, either unsorted or a sorted T cell fraction (not recorded which). The chain combines TRBV6-1 with TRBJ1-5; D gene uncertain. The DNA of the CDR3 is TGTGCCAGCAGTAGATCTACTTATAGCAATCAGCCCCAGCATTTT. Its protein is CASSRSTYSNQPQHF.